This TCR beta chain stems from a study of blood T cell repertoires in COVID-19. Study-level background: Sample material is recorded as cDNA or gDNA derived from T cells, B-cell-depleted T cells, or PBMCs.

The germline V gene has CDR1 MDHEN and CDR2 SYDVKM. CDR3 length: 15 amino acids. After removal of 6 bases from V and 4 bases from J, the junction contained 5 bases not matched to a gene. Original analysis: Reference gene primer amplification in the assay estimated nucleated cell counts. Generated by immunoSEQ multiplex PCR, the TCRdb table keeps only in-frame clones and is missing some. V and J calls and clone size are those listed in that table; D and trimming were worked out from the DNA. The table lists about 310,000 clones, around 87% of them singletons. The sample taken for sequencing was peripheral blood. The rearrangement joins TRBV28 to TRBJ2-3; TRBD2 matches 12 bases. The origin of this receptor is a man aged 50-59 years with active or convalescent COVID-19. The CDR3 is CASRARTSGADTQYF. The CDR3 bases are TGTGCCAGCAGAGCTAGGACTAGCGGGGCAGATACGCAGTATTTT. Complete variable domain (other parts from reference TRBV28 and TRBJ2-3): DVKVTQSSRYLVKRTGEKVFLECVQDMDHENMFWYRQDPGLGLRLIYFSYDVKMKEKGDIPEGYSVSREKKERFSLILESASTNQTSMYLCASRARTSGADTQYFGPGTRLTVL.